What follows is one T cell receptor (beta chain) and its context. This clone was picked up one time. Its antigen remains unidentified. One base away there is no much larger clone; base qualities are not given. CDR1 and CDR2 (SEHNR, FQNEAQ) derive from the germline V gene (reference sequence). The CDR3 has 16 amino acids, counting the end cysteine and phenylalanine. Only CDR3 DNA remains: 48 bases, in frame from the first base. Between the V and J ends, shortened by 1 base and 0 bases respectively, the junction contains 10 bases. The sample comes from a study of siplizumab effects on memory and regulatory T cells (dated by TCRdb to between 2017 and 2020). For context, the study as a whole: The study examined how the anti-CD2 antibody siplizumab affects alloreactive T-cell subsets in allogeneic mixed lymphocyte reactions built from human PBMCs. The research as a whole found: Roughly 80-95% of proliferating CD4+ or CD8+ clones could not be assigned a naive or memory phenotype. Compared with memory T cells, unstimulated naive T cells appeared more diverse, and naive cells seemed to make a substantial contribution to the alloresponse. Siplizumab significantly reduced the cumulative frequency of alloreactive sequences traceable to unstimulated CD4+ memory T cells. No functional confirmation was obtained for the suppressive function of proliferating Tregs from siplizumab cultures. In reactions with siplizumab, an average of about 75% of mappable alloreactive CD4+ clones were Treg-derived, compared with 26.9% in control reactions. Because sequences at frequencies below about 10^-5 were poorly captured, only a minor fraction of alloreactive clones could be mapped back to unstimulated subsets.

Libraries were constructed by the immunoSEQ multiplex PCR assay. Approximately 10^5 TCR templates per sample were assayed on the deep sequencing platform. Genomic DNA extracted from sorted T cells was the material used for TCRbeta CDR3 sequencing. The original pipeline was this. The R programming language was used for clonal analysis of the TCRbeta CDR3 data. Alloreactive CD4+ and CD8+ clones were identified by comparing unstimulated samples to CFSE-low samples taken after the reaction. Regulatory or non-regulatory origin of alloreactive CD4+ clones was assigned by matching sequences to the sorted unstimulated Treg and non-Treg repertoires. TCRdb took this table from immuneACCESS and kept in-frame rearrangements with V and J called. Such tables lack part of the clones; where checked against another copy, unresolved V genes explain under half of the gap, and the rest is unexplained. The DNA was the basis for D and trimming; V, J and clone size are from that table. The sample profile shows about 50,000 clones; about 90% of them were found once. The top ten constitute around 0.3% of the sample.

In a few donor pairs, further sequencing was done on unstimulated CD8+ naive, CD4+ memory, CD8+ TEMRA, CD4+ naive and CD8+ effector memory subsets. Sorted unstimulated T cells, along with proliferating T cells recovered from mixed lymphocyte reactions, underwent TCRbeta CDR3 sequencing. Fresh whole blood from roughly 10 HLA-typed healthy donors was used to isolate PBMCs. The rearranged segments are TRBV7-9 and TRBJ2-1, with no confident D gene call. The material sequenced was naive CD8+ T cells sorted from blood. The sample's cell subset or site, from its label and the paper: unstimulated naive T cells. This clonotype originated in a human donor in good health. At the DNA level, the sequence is TGTGCCAGCAGCTTAGTAGGGTCGAGCTCCTACAATGAGCAGTTCTTC. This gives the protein CASSLVGSSSYNEQFF.